This passage covers 19 T cell receptor beta chains from one sample sequenced in a study of blood T cell repertoires in COVID-19. Clones were read by immunoSEQ multiplex PCR, and TCRdb kept only the in-frame ones, dropping some. The sample has under 450,000 clones, approximately 91% seen once. The sample taken for sequencing was peripheral blood. The receptors here all came from a woman between 35 and 50 years old with COVID-19, enrolled during active disease.

The chain links TRBV2 to TRBJ2-5; 7 bases align to TRBD2. This CDR3 is built from 13 residues. The germline CDR1 and CDR2 sequences are SNHLY and FYNNEI. V lost 7 bases to trimming and J lost 5 bases; unmatched junction nucleotides: 7. The CDR3 here is CASNGGGSETQYF. In nucleotides, the CDR3 is TGTGCCAGCAATGGGGGAGGGAGTGAGACCCAGTACTTC.

The J gene is TRBJ1-1, the V gene TRBV2; D unclear. Germline V gene data show CDR1 as SNHLY and CDR2 as FYNNEI. The CDR3 sequence is 14 residues long. V lost 3 bases, J lost 5 bases, and 13 bases lay in between. The chain's CDR3 is CASSDLGRGTEAFF. For the CDR3, the DNA is TGTGCCAGCAGTGACCTGGGAAGAGGGACTGAAGCTTTCTTT.

The V and J genes are TRBV5-1 and TRBJ1-1, with D possibly TRBD1 on 6 matching bases. CDR1 and CDR2 (germline): SGHRS, YFSETQ. CDR3 length: 14 residues. Deletions cut 0 bases from V and 7 bases from J, with 13 bases between. In nucleotides, the CDR3 is TGCGCCAGCAGCTTGGGTGATGGGGGCCGTGAAGCTTTCTTT. It specifies CASSLGDGGREAFF. The whole variable domain, remainder taken from reference TRBV5-1 and TRBJ1-1, is KAGVTQTPRYLIKTRGQQVTLSCSPISGHRSVSWYQQTPGQGLQFLFEYFSETQRNKGNFPGRFSGRQFSNSRSEMNVSTLELGDSALYLCASSLGDGGREAFFGQGTRLTVV.

The rearrangement links TRBV5-8 to TRBJ2-5, with 8 bases matching TRBD1. Germline lookup yields CDR1 SGHTS and CDR2 YDEGEE. The CDR3 spans 15 residues. After removal of 0 bases from V and 5 bases from J, the junction contained 6 bases not matched to a gene. In nucleotides, the CDR3 is TGTGCCAGCAGCTTGGGGTCAGGGGGCGAGGAGACCCAGTACTTC. Its protein product is CASSLGSGGEETQYF. Drawing the rest from reference TRBV5-8 and TRBJ2-5, the complete variable domain is EAGVTQSPTHLIKTRGQQATLRCSPISGHTSVYWYQQALGLGLQFLLWYDEGEERNRGNFPPRFSGRQFPNYSSELNVNALELEDSALYLCASSLGSGGEETQYFGPGTRLLVL.

The V call is TRBV11-2, the J call TRBJ1-4, with TRBD1 matching 7 bases. Germline trimming cut 3 bases from V and 2 bases from J; bases unmatched to any gene: 3. Germline values: CDR1 SGHAT, CDR2 FQNNGV. The length of the CDR3 is 15 residues. The CDR3 is CASSFGTVTNEKLFF. The CDR3 bases are TGTGCCAGCAGCTTCGGGACAGTTACTAATGAAAAACTGTTTTTT. Complete variable domain (other parts from reference TRBV11-2 and TRBJ1-4): EAGVAQSPRYKIIEKRQSVAFWCNPISGHATLYWYQQILGQGPKLLIQFQNNGVVDDSQLPKDRFSAERLKGVDSTLKIQPAKLEDSAVYLCASSFGTVTNEKLFFGSGTQLSVL.

The chain has TRBV7-6 and TRBJ2-1; the D is unclear. V lost 3 bases, J lost 0 bases, and 9 bases lay in between. CDR3 length: 15 residues. Germline V gene lookup returns CDR1 SGHVS and CDR2 FNYEAQ. The CDR3 here is CASSFVFSSYNEQFF. CDR3 DNA sequence: TGTGCCAGCAGCTTTGTCTTTAGCTCCTACAATGAGCAGTTCTTC.

This chain joins TRBV4-3 and TRBJ2-7; 10 bases fit TRBD1. From germline, CDR1 is LGHNA and CDR2 YSLEER. V was clipped by 1 base and J by 13 bases; unmatched bases: 7. The CDR3 contains 13 residues. CDR3 protein: CASSQVVGDRGYF. CDR3 DNA: TGCGCCAGCAGCCAAGTTGTGGGGGACAGGGGCTACTTC.

The rearrangement uses TRBV10-3 and TRBJ1-2, with 10 positions matching TRBD1. The CDR3 totals 15 residues. Germline loops: CDR1 ENHRY, CDR2 SYGVKD. The V and J ends lost 7 bases and 6 bases, in that order; junction bases with no gene match: 11. This chain's CDR3 is CAITDPGQGRNGYTF. For the CDR3, the DNA is TGTGCCATCACTGACCCGGGACAGGGGCGTAATGGCTACACCTTC.

The chain combines TRBV11-2 with TRBJ2-7; D perhaps matches TRBD1 (5 bases). CDR1 SGHAT and CDR2 FQNNGV come from the germline V gene. Trimming took off 0 bases at V and 3 bases at J, with 12 bases between the two ends. CDR3 length equals 15 residues. CDR3 residues: CASSLDDSGFYEQYF. CDR3 DNA sequence: TGTGCCAGCAGCTTAGATGACAGTGGCTTCTACGAGCAGTACTTC.

The chain joins TRBV7-3 to TRBJ2-7; TRBD2 aligns across 12 bases. The CDR3 sequence is 15 residues long. Germline V CDR1 and CDR2: SGHTA, FQGTGA. The V gene end was trimmed by 4 bases and the J gene end by 3 bases; junction bases not matched to a gene: 4. As DNA, the CDR3 is TGTGCCAGCAGCTCAAAACTAGCGGGAGGCTACGAGCAGTACTTC. Translated, it gives CASSSKLAGGYEQYF.

The J gene is TRBJ1-4, the V gene TRBV7-2; D not resolved. V dropped 0 bases and J dropped 8 bases, with 13 bases sitting between them. The CDR3 loop spans 15 amino acids. Looked up from germline, CDR1 is SGHTA and CDR2 is FQGNSA. This CDR3 is CASSLAAGVKEKLFF. The CDR3 coding sequence is TGTGCCAGCAGCTTAGCGGCCGGGGTAAAAGAAAAACTGTTTTTT. The full variable domain, in which reference TRBV7-2 and TRBJ1-4 provide the parts outside the CDR3, is GAGVSQSPSNKVTEKGKDVELRCDPISGHTALYWYRQSLGQGLEFLIYFQGNSAPDKSGLPSDRFSAERTGGSVSTLTIQRTQQEDSAVYLCASSLAAGVKEKLFFGSGTQLSVL.

V gene TRBV28 combines with J gene TRBJ2-7; 13 positions agree with TRBD2. The CDR3 is made up of 17 amino acids. Trimming cost V 6 bases and J 3 bases; bases outside gene matches: 11. The germline V gene encodes CDR1 MDHEN and CDR2 SYDVKM. The CDR3 loop is CASSRLLAGGLGYEQYF. CDR3 sequence (DNA): TGTGCCAGCAGCCGCCTACTAGCGGGAGGGTTAGGCTACGAGCAGTACTTC.

This chain links TRBV19 with TRBJ1-1, with no clear D. CDR1 is LNHDA and CDR2 is SQIVND in the germline V gene (reference sequence). The ends were cut back, 5 bases at V and 2 bases at J, with 9 bases in the middle. The CDR3 has 13 residues. CDR3 region: CASSYPPNTEAFF. The CDR3 DNA reads TGTGCCAGTAGTTATCCCCCCAACACTGAAGCTTTCTTT.

V is TRBV6-5 and J is TRBJ2-1; D not certain. This CDR3 is built from 13 residues. The V and J ends lost 2 bases and 9 bases respectively, with 11 bases between them. Germline V lookup: CDR1 MNHEY, CDR2 SVGAGI. CDR3 sequence: CASSYQLQVEQFF. CDR3 DNA: TGTGCCAGCAGTTACCAATTACAAGTTGAGCAGTTCTTC.

The chain employs TRBV11-3 and TRBJ1-1, with 12 bases identical to TRBD1. The trim removed 4 bases at V and 0 bases at J, leaving 3 bases unmatched. CDR3 length: 16 residues. Per germline, CDR1 SGHNT and CDR2 YENEEA. CDR3 DNA sequence: TGTGCCAGCAGCTCGGGACAGGGGGCCTTGAACACTGAAGCTTTCTTT. It specifies CASSSGQGALNTEAFF.

The J gene is TRBJ1-5, the V gene TRBV19; weak D call: TRBD1 (5 bases). V was cut by 4 bases and J by 5 bases, with 12 bases left in between. This CDR3 comprises 14 residues. Germline V gene lookup returns CDR1 LNHDA and CDR2 SQIVND (reference sequence). CDR3 coding DNA: TGTGCCAGTAGTAGGGCAGGGTCATATCAGCCCCAGCATTTT. As protein: CASSRAGSYQPQHF.

The chain combines TRBV7-2 with TRBJ1-2, with TRBD1 identical over 9 bases. Germline V gene sequence: CDR1 SGHTA, CDR2 FQGNSA. The CDR3 contains 17 residues. V was pared by 1 base and J by 4 bases, with 10 bases of the junction left unmatched. In DNA, the CDR3 is TGTGCCAGCAGCTTAGATCCCTCCGGGACAGGGCGCTATGGCTACACCTTC. It is translated as CASSLDPSGTGRYGYTF. The full variable domain, its missing parts supplied by reference TRBV7-2 and TRBJ1-2, is GAGVSQSPSNKVTEKGKDVELRCDPISGHTALYWYRQSLGQGLEFLIYFQGNSAPDKSGLPSDRFSAERTGGSVSTLTIQRTQQEDSAVYLCASSLDPSGTGRYGYTFGSGTRLTVV.

This chain links TRBV29-1 with TRBJ2-7; weak D call: TRBD1 (6 bases). This CDR3 region has 12 residues. V was clipped by 4 bases and J by 3 bases, with 10 bases between them. Germline CDR1 reads SQVTM; CDR2 reads ANQGSEA. The CDR3 reads CSVGDTVYEQYF. The CDR3 DNA is TGCAGCGTTGGGGACACCGTCTACGAGCAGTACTTC.

About this clone: This same CDR3 is encoded by further DNA sequences in the sample. V gene TRBV9 combines with J gene TRBJ1-2; no definite D call. There are 14 residues in the CDR3. Germline CDR1 is SGDLS and CDR2 is YYNGEE. V dropped 0 bases and J dropped 1 base, with 7 bases sitting between them. CDR3 protein: CASSVDRGNYGYTF. For the CDR3, the DNA is TGTGCCAGCAGCGTAGATCGGGGTAACTATGGCTACACCTTC.